Listed here is a single T cell receptor beta chain. Antigen specificity is unknown. The data derive from a study of shared clonotypes between healthy human individuals. Across the whole study: CD4 naive and CD4 memory each took three plates per donor, while CD8 naive took two and CD8 memory one. General study findings and limits: An effect of sequencing depth on clonotype sharing among donors was expected.

The CDR3 totals 13 residues. V lost 2 bases, J lost 13 bases, and 14 bases lay in between. CDR1 and CDR2 from the germline V gene are MNHEY and SVGAGI. Profiled with immunoSEQ multiplex PCR; TCRdb holds only in-frame clones, not every one. The repertoire has approximately 530,000 clones, approximately 95% of them found once; the top ten carry under 0.06%. Sequencing was performed on naive CD4+ T cells sorted from blood. Subset: CD45RA+ positively selected. The TCR originated in a woman aged 30 to 39 in good health. This rearrangement joins TRBV6-5 to TRBJ1-4; D is unclear. The CDR3 region has the DNA TGTGCCAGCAGTTACGATTCCCAGGACCGACTGTTTTTT. Encoded protein: CASSYDSQDRLFF.